Included here is one T cell receptor (beta chain) sequence, with context. Its antigen remains unknown. Here immunoSEQ multiplex PCR was the method, and the copy in TCRdb shows in-frame clones only, minus some. The sample has around 37,000 clones, roughly 79% seen once. V lost 3 bases to trimming and J lost 1 base, with 6 bases between them. The CDR3 sequence is 13 residues long. The germline V gene encodes CDR1 MNHNS and CDR2 SASEGT. The data were taken from a study of radiotherapy plus CTLA-4 blockade in lung cancer. Study summary: Of all patients, approximately 19% responded objectively and roughly 31% showed disease control. Notes on the study in general: Dynamics of early blood T cell clones, together with interferon-beta, were reportedly the best predictors of response. Peripheral blood showed expansion of tumor-derived TCR clones after radiotherapy and ipilimumab.

It was focal radiation plus CTLA-4 blockade with ipilimumab that patients with chemo-refractory metastatic non-small-cell lung cancer received. The V call is TRBV6-1, the J call TRBJ1-1; no clear D. The origin of this receptor is a human donor with non-small cell lung cancer that progressed on radiotherapy plus ipilimumab. The sample consisted of peripheral blood, taken from a patient treated with radiotherapy plus ipilimumab. As DNA, the CDR3 is TGTGCCAGCAGTGAGGACCCGAACACTGAAGCTTTCTTT. Encoded protein: CASSEDPNTEAFF.